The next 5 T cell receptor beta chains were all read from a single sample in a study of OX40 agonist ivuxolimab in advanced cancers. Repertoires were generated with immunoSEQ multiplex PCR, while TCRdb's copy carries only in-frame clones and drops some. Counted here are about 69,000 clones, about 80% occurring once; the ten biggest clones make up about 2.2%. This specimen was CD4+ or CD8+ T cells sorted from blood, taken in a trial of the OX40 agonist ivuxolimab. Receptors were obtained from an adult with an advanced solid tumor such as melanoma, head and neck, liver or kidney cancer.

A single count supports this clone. CDR3 nucleotides: TGTGCCAGCATGAGATTTCAACTAAGCACAGATACGCAGTATTTT. Amino acid sequence: CASMRFQLSTDTQYF. This sequence joins TRBV27 and TRBJ2-3; no definite D call. The CDR3 is 15 amino acids. Germline V gives CDR1 MNHEY, CDR2 SMNVEV (reference sequence). Between the trimmed V and J ends, which lost 7 bases and 0 bases, there was a span of 14 bases.

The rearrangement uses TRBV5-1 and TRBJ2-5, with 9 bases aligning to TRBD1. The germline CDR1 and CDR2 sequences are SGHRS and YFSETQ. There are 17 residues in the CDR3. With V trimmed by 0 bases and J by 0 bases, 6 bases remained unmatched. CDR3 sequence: CASSLGRGTGYQETQYF. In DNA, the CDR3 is TGCGCCAGCAGCTTGGGACGAGGGACAGGGTACCAAGAGACCCAGTACTTC.

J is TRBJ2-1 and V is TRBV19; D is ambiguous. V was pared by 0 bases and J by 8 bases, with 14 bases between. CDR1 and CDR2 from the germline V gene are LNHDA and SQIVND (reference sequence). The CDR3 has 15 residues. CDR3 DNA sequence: TGTGCCAGTAGTATAGAAGTCGAAGGGTTTGATGAGCAGTTCTTC. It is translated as CASSIEVEGFDEQFF.

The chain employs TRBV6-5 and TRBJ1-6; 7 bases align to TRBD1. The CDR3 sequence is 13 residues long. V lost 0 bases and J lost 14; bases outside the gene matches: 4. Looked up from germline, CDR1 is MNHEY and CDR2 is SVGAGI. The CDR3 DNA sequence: TGTGCCAGCAGTTACTCGACAGGGCGGTCCCTCCACTTT. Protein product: CASSYSTGRSLHF.

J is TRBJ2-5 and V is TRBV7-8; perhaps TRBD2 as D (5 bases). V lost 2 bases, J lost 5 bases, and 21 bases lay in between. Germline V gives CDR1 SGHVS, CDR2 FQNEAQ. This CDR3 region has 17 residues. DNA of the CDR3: TGTGCCAGCAGCTTACGAGTCGGGATAGATCCTGGGGAGACCCAGTACTTC. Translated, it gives CASSLRVGIDPGETQYF.